This T cell receptor (beta chain) derives from a study of cytomegalovirus exposure and HLA in healthy donors. Overall study: Unique TCRs numbering roughly 85 million, obtained from HLA-typed donors, made up an early data release.

Study-wide findings and caveats: 87-base-pair reads could not separate some V segments, including TRBV6-2 and TRBV6-3. Earlier results showed most TCR beta V segments being productive about 87% or about 30% of the time. The investigators catalogued 160 or so TCR beta chains as cytomegalovirus-associated.

For this clone: Its antigen remains unknown.

CDR1 is LNHDA, CDR2 SQIVND, per germline (reference sequence). V was shortened by 7 bases and J by 0 bases, with 13 bases between the two germline ends. CDR3 length: 14 amino acids. PCR amplification relied on 60 Vbeta primers (plus 13 Jbeta primers). Measured with immunoSEQ multiplex PCR; TCRdb has only the in-frame clones, and not every one. The sample records about 140,000 clones, 70% to 85% being singletons. Sequencing was performed on PBMCs. The source of this sequence is a woman in her sixties or seventies in good health and CMV-seropositive. The gene calls are TRBV19 and TRBJ2-7; a possible D gene is TRBD1 (6 bases). The CDR3 is CASTRGSASYEQYF. CDR3 in DNA: TGTGCCAGTACAAGGGGGTCAGCCTCCTACGAGCAGTACTTC.